A single sample is the source of the 25 T cell receptor beta chains below, sequenced in a study of shared clonotypes between healthy human individuals. The assay was immunoSEQ multiplex PCR, and TCRdb's table has in-frame clones only and misses some. The table includes 2 million to 2.5 million clones, around 95% detected once. Sequences were obtained from naive CD4+ T cells sorted from blood. Specified subset: CD45RA+ positively selected. All receptors derive from a man between 18 and 35 years old in good health.

J is TRBJ2-5 and V is TRBV18, with 10 positions matching TRBD2. CDR1 is KGHSH, CDR2 LQKENI, per germline. The J segment lost 5 bases and the V segment lost 2 bases, leaving 8 bases of the junction unmatched. This CDR3 has 16 residues. The CDR3 is CASSPFLAGAGETQYF. CDR3 DNA sequence: TGTGCCAGCTCACCATTCCTAGCGGGGGCTGGGGAGACCCAGTACTTC.

The chain uses TRBV28 and TRBJ2-7; 7 bases align to TRBD1. CDR3 length: 16 residues. Losses at the gene ends were 6 bases for V and 0 bases for J; bases not matched to a gene: 11. The germline V gene has CDR1 MDHEN and CDR2 SYDVKM. CDR3 amino acids: CASRHLTGAGSYEQYF. DNA of the CDR3: TGTGCCAGCAGGCATCTCACAGGGGCCGGCTCCTACGAGCAGTACTTC. The full variable domain, completed using reference TRBV28 and TRBJ2-7, is DVKVTQSSRYLVKRTGEKVFLECVQDMDHENMFWYRQDPGLGLRLIYFSYDVKMKEKGDIPEGYSVSREKKERFSLILESASTNQTSMYLCASRHLTGAGSYEQYFGPGTRLTVT.

The chain combines TRBV6-1 with TRBJ1-1; 7 nucleotides align to TRBD1. V gave up 5 bases and J gave up 7 bases; unmatched junction bases: 13. The germline gives CDR1 MNHNS, CDR2 SASEGT. This CDR3 comprises 15 residues. CDR3 loop: CASSPQDRVPGEAFF. The CDR3 DNA is TGTGCCAGCAGTCCACAAGACAGGGTCCCTGGTGAAGCTTTCTTT.

This clone was seen just once. The genes are TRBV2 and TRBJ2-3; 9 nucleotides align to TRBD2. The CDR3 loop spans 12 amino acids. The ends lost 8 bases at V and 6 bases at J; junction bases unmatched: 3. CDR1 and CDR2 from the germline V gene are SNHLY and FYNNEI. CDR3 nucleotide sequence: TGTGCCAGCGGGCGGGAGGGGGATACGCAGTATTTT. Protein: CASGREGDTQYF. Together with reference TRBV2 and TRBJ2-3, the CDR3 gives the full variable domain: EPEVTQTPSHQVTQMGQEVILRCVPISNHLYFYWYRQILGQKVEFLVSFYNNEISEKSEIFDDQFSVERPDGSNFTLKIRSTKLEDSAMYFCASGREGDTQYFGPGTRLTVL.

With respect to this clone: Other DNA sequences within the sample encode an identical CDR3. V is TRBV2 and J is TRBJ2-3; D is uncertain. The CDR3 extends over 12 amino acids. The V gene lost 2 bases and the J gene lost 4 bases, with 4 bases spanning the gap. Germline loops: CDR1 SNHLY, CDR2 FYNNEI. The CDR3 nucleotides are TGTGCCAGCAGTGAACTGGCAGATACGCAGTATTTT. Translation: CASSELADTQYF.

The chain carries TRBV5-1 and TRBJ2-7, with 9 bases matching TRBD1. CDR3 length: 17 residues. With V trimmed by 0 bases and J by 3 bases, 10 bases remained unmatched. CDR1 SGHRS and CDR2 YFSETQ come from the germline V gene. CDR3 protein: CASSLGQGVLTNYEQYF. The CDR3, as DNA: TGCGCCAGCAGCTTGGGACAGGGGGTACTAACTAACTACGAGCAGTACTTC.

As for this clone: At the DNA level, this CDR3 is encoded by other sequences in the same sample as well. This chain connects TRBV5-1 to TRBJ2-1, with D possibly being TRBD2 (5 bases). Germline V gene data show CDR1 as SGHRS and CDR2 as YFSETQ. The CDR3 runs to 12 residues. Trimming removed 3 bases at V and 7 bases at J, with 8 bases between. The CDR3 DNA reads TGCGCCAGCAGCTCGGACTCGAATGAGCAGTTCTTC. This codes for CASSSDSNEQFF.

Worth noting for this clone: This CDR3 is also generated by other DNA sequences in the sample. The rearrangement joins TRBV7-2 to TRBJ2-7; 7 nucleotides line up with TRBD2. The length of the CDR3 is 15 residues. V was pared by 2 bases and J by 2 bases, with 6 bases of the junction left unmatched. CDR1 is SGHTA and CDR2 is FQGNSA in the germline V gene. CDR3 region: CASSLSSGGTYEQYF. As DNA, the CDR3 is TGTGCCAGCAGCTTAAGCTCCGGGGGGACCTACGAGCAGTACTTC.

This chain links TRBV7-2 with TRBJ1-3; 7 nucleotides line up with TRBD1. V lost 1 base to trimming and J lost 4 bases; unmatched junction nucleotides: 4. Germline V gene data show CDR1 as SGHTA and CDR2 as FQGNSA. This CDR3 region has 15 residues. The CDR3 DNA is TGTGCCAGCAGCTTAGGGGACAGCAAGGGAAACACCATATATTTT. It translates to CASSLGDSKGNTIYF.

This chain uses TRBV28 with TRBJ2-1, with D possibly matching TRBD1 (8 bases). CDR3 size: 15 residues. The V gene lost 6 bases and the J gene lost 5 bases, with 17 bases spanning the gap. From germline, CDR1 is MDHEN and CDR2 SYDVKM. The CDR3 loop reads CASSTTGEGNNEQFF. The CDR3 DNA sequence: TGTGCCAGCAGCACGACAGGGGAGGGAAACAATGAGCAGTTCTTC.

The chain recombines TRBV7-2 with TRBJ2-1; tentative D call: TRBD1 (5 bases). V lost 1 base, J lost 3 bases, and 10 bases lay in between. The CDR3 has 15 amino acids. Germline-derived CDR1 and CDR2 are SGHTA and FQGNSA. CDR3 amino acids: CASSLVPGNYNEQFF. CDR3 bases: TGTGCCAGCAGCTTAGTACCAGGGAACTACAATGAGCAGTTCTTC.

V gene TRBV10-3 combines with J gene TRBJ2-5; D is unclear. This CDR3 has 15 residues. V was cut by 6 bases and J by 3 bases, with 17 bases left in between. Germline loops: CDR1 ENHRY, CDR2 SYGVKD. CDR3 sequence reads: CAISNGRVGKETQYF. CDR3 sequence (DNA): TGTGCCATCAGCAATGGTCGGGTAGGGAAAGAGACCCAGTACTTC.

The chain is built from TRBV5-1 and TRBJ1-6; D not resolved. V was shortened by 0 bases and J by 0 bases, with 7 bases between the two germline ends. Germline assignment: CDR1 SGHRS and CDR2 YFSETQ. The CDR3 spans 16 residues. The CDR3 is CASSLEGYSYNSPLHF. CDR3 DNA: TGCGCCAGCAGCTTGGAGGGCTACTCCTATAATTCACCCCTCCACTTT.

The chain employs TRBV29-1 and TRBJ1-2, with 7 bases that match TRBD1. The CDR3 covers 17 residues. V gave up 0 bases and J gave up 2 bases; unmatched junction bases: 12. The germline CDR1 and CDR2 sequences are SQVTM and ANQGSEA. The CDR3 here is CSVEDRAGGARNYGYTF. As DNA, the CDR3 is TGCAGCGTTGAAGATAGGGCAGGGGGGGCTAGGAACTATGGCTACACCTTC.

This sequence joins TRBV10-3 and TRBJ1-2; possible D gene TRBD1, 5 bases. This CDR3 spans 13 amino acids. Germline CDR1 is ENHRY and CDR2 is SYGVKD. Trimming stripped 7 bases from V and 3 bases from J, with 12 bases between. The CDR3 here is CAITQGNDYGYTF. CDR3 coding DNA: TGTGCCATCACCCAGGGTAACGACTATGGCTACACCTTC.

J is TRBJ2-7 and V is TRBV21-1. TRBV21-1 is classified as a pseudogene. This CDR3 comprises 12 residues. The CDR3 DNA reads TGTGCCAGCAGCACGGGCAACTACGAGCAGTACTTC. Its protein product is CASSTGNYEQYF.

This chain joins TRBV19 and TRBJ1-1, with 7 bases aligning to TRBD1. Unmatched junction bases numbered 12, after V lost 8 bases and J lost 0 bases. Germline CDR1 is LNHDA and CDR2 is SQIVND (reference sequence). The CDR3 contains 16 residues. The DNA of the CDR3 is TGTGCCAGTCGGAACCGGGACAGCGCCTTGAACACTGAAGCTTTCTTT. Translated, it gives CASRNRDSALNTEAFF.

The chain couples TRBV12-5 to TRBJ2-5, with D possibly matching TRBD2 (5 bases). Germline assignment: CDR1 LGHNT and CDR2 FRNRAP. This CDR3 has 15 amino acids. V was clipped by 0 bases and J by 5 bases, with 13 bases between them. The CDR3: CASGLVQTGRETQYF. CDR3 nucleotide sequence: TGTGCTAGTGGTTTGGTACAGACGGGAAGGGAGACCCAGTACTTC. Filled out from reference TRBV12-5 and TRBJ2-5, the complete variable domain reads DARVTQTPRHKVTEMGQEVTMRCQPILGHNTVFWYRQTMMQGLELLAYFRNRAPLDDSGMPKDRFSAEMPDATLATLKIQPSEPRDSAVYFCASGLVQTGRETQYFGPGTRLLVL.

The CDR3 loop is CASSVDVSRTNEQFF. The CDR3 region has the DNA TGTGCCAGCAGCGTAGATGTTAGTCGGACCAATGAGCAGTTCTTC. The chain employs TRBV9 and TRBJ2-1; D uncertain. Germline values: CDR1 SGDLS, CDR2 YYNGEE. This CDR3 has 15 amino acids. The V and J ends lost 0 bases and 6 bases respectively, with 13 bases between them.

J is TRBJ2-4 and V is TRBV19; weak D call: TRBD2 (5 bases). This CDR3 has 13 amino acids. V dropped 8 bases and J dropped 8 bases, with 16 bases sitting between them. Germline loops: CDR1 LNHDA, CDR2 SQIVND (reference sequence). The CDR3 nucleotides are TGTGCCAGTCGACGTCACTTGGGAGACATTCAGTACTTC. It translates to CASRRHLGDIQYF. The full variable domain, rest sourced from reference TRBV19 and TRBJ2-4, is DGGITQSPKYLFRKEGQNVTLSCEQNLNHDAMYWYRQDPGQGLRLIYYSQIVNDFQKGDIAEGYSVSREKKESFPLTVTSAQKNPTAFYLCASRRHLGDIQYFGAGTRLSVL.

The V call is TRBV18, the J call TRBJ1-4; the match to TRBD1 covers 8 bases. With 4 bases clipped from V and 8 bases from J, the junction kept 9 bases outside the gene matches. This CDR3 has 15 residues. Germline V gene sequence: CDR1 KGHSH, CDR2 LQKENI. The CDR3 sequence: CASSRRQGTGEKLFF. The CDR3 DNA sequence: TGTGCCAGCTCACGTCGACAGGGGACAGGAGAAAAACTGTTTTTT.

J is TRBJ1-2 and V is TRBV5-1; D gene uncertain. Germline CDR1 and CDR2: SGHRS and YFSETQ. Between the trimmed V and J ends, which lost 4 bases and 5 bases, there was a span of 9 bases. The CDR3 runs to 12 residues. For the CDR3, the DNA is TGCGCCAGCAGCGCCGGAGGGTATGGCTACACCTTC. Protein product: CASSAGGYGYTF.

The rearrangement uses TRBV5-1 and TRBJ2-2; no reliable D call. V was cut by 1 base and J by 0 bases, with 7 bases left in between. This CDR3 has 15 residues. Germline CDR1 reads SGHRS; CDR2 reads YFSETQ. The CDR3 coding sequence is TGCGCCAGCAGCTTGAGTCGGGCGAACACCGGGGAGCTGTTTTTT. Translated: CASSLSRANTGELFF.

The rearrangement links TRBV6-6 to TRBJ2-7; the match to TRBD2 covers 11 bases. The CDR3 runs 15 residues. CDR1 is MNHNY and CDR2 is SVGAGI in the germline V gene (reference sequence). J lost 6 bases, V lost 6 bases, and 10 bases had no gene match. CDR3 sequence (DNA): TGTGCCAGCAGGCCCGTAGCGGGAGGGCCGAGCGAGCAGTACTTC. Protein sequence: CASRPVAGGPSEQYF.

In the case of this clone: Other DNA sequences within the sample encode an identical CDR3. The chain combines TRBV11-2 with TRBJ1-3, with D perhaps matching TRBD1 (6 bases). The CDR3 totals 14 residues. Germline CDR1 and CDR2: SGHAT and FQNNGV. The ends were cut back, 5 bases at V and 3 bases at J, with 11 bases in the middle. The chain's CDR3 is CASSLTGFGNTIYF. The CDR3 nucleotides read TGTGCCAGCAGCCTGACAGGTTTTGGAAACACCATATATTTT.